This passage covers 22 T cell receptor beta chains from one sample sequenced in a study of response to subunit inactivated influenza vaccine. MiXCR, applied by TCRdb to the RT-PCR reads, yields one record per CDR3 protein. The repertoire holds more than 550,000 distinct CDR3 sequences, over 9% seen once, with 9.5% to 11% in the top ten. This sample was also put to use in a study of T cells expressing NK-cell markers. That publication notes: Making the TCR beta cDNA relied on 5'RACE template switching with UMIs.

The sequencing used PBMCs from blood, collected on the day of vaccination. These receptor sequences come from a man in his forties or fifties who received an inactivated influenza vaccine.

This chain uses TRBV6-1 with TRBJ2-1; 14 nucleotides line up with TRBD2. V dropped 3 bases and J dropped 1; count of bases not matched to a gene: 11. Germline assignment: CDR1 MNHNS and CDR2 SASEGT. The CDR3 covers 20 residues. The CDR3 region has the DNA TGTGCCAGCAGTGATTGGGGCGGACTAGCGGGGGGACTTTCCTACAATGAGCAGTTCTTC. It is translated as CASSDWGGLAGGLSYNEQFF.

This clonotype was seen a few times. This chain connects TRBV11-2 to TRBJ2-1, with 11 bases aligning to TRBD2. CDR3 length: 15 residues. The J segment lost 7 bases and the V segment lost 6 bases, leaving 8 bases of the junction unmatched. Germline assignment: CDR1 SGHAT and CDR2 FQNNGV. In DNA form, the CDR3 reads TGTGCCAGCAGTCCTGGGACTAGCGGACAAAATGAGCAGTTCTTC. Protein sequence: CASSPGTSGQNEQFF.

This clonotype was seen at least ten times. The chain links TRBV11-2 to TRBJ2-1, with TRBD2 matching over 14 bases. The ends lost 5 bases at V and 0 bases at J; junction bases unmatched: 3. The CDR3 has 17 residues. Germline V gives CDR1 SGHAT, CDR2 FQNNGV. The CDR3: CASSTGTSGSSYNEQFF. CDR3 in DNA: TGTGCCAGCAGCACCGGGACTAGCGGGAGCTCCTACAATGAGCAGTTCTTC.

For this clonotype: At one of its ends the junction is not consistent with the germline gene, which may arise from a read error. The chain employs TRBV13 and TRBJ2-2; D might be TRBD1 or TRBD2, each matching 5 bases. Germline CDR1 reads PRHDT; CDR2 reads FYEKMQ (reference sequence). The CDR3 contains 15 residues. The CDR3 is CASSLKQGYTGELFF. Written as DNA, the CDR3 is TGTGCCAGCAGCTTGAAGCAGGGCTACACCGGGGAACTGTTTTTT.

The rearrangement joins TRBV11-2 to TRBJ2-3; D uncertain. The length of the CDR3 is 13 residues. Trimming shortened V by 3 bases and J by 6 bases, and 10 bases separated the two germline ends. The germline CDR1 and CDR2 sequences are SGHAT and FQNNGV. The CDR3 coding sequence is TGTGCCAGCAGCTTGAGTCTCTCGGATACGCAGTATTTT. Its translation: CASSLSLSDTQYF.

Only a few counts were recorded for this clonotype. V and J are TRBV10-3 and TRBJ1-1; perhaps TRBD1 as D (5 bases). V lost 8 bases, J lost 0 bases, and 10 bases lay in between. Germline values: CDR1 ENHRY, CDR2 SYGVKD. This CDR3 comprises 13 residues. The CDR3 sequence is CAIGEGMNTEAFF. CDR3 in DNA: TGTGCCATCGGCGAGGGGATGAACACTGAAGCTTTCTTT.

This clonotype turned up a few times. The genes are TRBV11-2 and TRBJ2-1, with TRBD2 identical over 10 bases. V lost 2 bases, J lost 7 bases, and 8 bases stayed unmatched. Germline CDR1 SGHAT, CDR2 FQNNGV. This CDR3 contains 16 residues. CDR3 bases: TGTGCCAGCAGCTTACAGTTAGCGGGAGGAAGGAATGAGCAGTTCTTC. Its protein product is CASSLQLAGGRNEQFF.

The CDR3 DNA reads as TGTGCCAGCAGTGTAACAGGGGGAGATACCCAGTACTTC. This encodes CASSVTGGDTQYF. The rearrangement joins TRBV6-1 to TRBJ2-5; 8 nucleotides match TRBD1. The V gene end was trimmed by 4 bases and the J gene end by 8 bases; junction bases not matched to a gene: 6. Germline lookup yields CDR1 MNHNS and CDR2 SASEGT. This CDR3 spans 13 amino acids.

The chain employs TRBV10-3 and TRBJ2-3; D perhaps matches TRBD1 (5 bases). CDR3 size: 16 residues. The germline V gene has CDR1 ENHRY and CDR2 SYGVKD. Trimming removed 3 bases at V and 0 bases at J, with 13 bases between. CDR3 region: CAISDVGKGSTDTQYF. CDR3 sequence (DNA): TGTGCCATCAGTGATGTGGGAAAGGGGAGCACAGATACGCAGTATTTT.

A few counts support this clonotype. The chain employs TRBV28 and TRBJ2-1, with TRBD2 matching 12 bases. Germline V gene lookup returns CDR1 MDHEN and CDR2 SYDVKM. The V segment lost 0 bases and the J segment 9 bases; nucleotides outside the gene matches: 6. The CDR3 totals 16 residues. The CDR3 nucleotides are TGTGCCAGCAGTTTATGGACTAGCGGGAGATACGGTGAGCAGTTCTTC. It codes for CASSLWTSGRYGEQFF.

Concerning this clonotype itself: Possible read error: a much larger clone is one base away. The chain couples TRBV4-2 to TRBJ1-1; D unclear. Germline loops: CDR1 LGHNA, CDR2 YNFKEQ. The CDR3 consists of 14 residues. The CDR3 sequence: CASSQGGMNTEALF. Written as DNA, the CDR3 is TGTGCCAGCAGCCAAGGGGGAATGAACACTGAAGCTCTCTTT.

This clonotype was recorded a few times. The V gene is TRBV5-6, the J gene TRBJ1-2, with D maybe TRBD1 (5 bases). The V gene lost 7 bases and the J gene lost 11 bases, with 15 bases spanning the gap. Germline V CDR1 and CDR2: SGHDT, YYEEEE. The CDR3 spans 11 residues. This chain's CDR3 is CASRTQGSYTF. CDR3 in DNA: TGTGCCAGCCGCACTCAGGGAAGTTACACCTTC.

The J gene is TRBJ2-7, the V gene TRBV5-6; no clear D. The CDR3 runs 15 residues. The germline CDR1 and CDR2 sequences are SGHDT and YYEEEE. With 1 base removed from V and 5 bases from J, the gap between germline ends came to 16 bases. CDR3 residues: CASSLRRGNYHEQYF. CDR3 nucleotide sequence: TGTGCCAGCAGCTTGCGGCGCGGCAACTACCACGAGCAGTACTTC.

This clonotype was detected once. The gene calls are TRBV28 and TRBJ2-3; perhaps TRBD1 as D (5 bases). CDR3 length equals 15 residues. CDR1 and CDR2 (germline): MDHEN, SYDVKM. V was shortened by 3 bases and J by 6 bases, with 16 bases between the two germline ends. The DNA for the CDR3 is TGTGCCAGCAGTTTTCTTGACAGATTAAGGGATACGCAGTATTTT. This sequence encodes CASSFLDRLRDTQYF.

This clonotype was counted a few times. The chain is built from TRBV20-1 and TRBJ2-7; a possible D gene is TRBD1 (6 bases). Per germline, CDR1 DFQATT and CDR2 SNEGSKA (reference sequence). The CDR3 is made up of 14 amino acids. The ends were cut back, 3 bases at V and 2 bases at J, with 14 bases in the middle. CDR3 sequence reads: CSASPTGRPYEQYF. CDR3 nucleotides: TGCAGTGCTAGCCCGACAGGCCGACCCTACGAGCAGTACTTC.

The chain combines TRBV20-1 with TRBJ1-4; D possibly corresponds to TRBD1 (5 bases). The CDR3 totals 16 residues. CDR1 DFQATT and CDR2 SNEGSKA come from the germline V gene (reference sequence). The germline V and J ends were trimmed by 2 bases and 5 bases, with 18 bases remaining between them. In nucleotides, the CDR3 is TGCAGTGCTAGAAATCGTAAGGGGCTAGAGAATGAAAAACTGTTTTTT. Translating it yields CSARNRKGLENEKLFF.

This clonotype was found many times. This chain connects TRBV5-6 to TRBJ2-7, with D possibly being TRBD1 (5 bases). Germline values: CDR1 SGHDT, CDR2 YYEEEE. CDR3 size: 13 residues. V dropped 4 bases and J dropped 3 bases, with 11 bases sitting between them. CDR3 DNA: TGTGCCAGCAGCGGGGTAGACAGCTACGAGCAGTACTTC. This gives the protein CASSGVDSYEQYF.

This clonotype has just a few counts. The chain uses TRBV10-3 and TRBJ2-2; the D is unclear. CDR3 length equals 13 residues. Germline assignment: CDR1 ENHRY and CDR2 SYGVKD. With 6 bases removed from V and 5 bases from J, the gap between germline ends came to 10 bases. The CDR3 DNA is TGTGCCATCAGAGCGAACAGTACCGGGGAGCTGTTTTTT. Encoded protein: CAIRANSTGELFF.

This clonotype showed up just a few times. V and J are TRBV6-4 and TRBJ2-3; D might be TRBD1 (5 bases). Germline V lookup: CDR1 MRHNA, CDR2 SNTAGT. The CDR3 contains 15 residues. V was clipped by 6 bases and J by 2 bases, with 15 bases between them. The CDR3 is CASSRDSYPTDTQYF. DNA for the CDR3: TGTGCCAGCAGCCGAGACAGTTACCCCACAGATACGCAGTATTTT.

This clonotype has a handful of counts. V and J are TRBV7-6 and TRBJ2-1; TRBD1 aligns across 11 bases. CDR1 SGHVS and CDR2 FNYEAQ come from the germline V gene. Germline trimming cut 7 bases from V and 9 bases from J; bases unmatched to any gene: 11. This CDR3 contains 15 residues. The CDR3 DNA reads TGTGCCAGCAAATCCGGGACAGGGGGGTCTAGTGAGCAGTTCTTC. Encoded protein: CASKSGTGGSSEQFF.

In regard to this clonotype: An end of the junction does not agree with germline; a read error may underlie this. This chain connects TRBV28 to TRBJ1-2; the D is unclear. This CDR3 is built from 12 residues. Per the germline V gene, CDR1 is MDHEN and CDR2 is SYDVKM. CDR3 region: CASRFANYGYTF. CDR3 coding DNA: TGTGCCAGCCGTTTCGCTAACTATGGCTACACCTTC.

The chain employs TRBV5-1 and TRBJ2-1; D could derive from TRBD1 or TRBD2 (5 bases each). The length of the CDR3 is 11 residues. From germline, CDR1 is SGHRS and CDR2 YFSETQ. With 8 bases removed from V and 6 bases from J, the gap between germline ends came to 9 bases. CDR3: CASGGGNEQFF. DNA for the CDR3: TGCGCCAGTGGTGGGGGCAATGAGCAGTTCTTC.